The sequence of this TCR delta chain was determined in a study of gamma-delta chains in newborns, infants, children. TCRdb redid the clone calls on the reads with CATT. This sample carries some 8,300 delta-chain clones, over 1.5% of them seen once, and the ten largest clones take around 7.9%. This clone ranks as medium-sized. Other DNA variants within this sample encode the same CDR3. Germline CDR1 is TSWWSYY and CDR2 is QGS. This CDR3 is 15 amino acids long. Trimming cost V 4 bases and J 10 bases, with 22 bases left between them. The clonotype comes from a child who was a newborn, infant or young child, either healthy, febrile or measles-vaccinated (not recorded which). The chain links TRDV1 to TRDJ1; D might be TRDD2 (6 bases). Sequenced input: blood. Here the CDR3 reads CALGVLPCEDRGLIF. The CDR3 nucleotides are TGTGCTCTTGGGGTACTTCCTTGTGAGGATCGCGGACTCATCTTT.